Presented here are 25 T cell receptor beta chains from one specimen sequenced in a study of T cell responses to AZD1222 COVID-19 vaccine. Profiled with immunoSEQ multiplex PCR; TCRdb holds only in-frame clones, not every one. The sample has fewer than 120,000 clones; around nine tenths are singletons. Material: peripheral blood, obtained on day 0 of AZD1222 vaccination. Source of these receptors: an adult in good health.

The V call is TRBV7-9, the J call TRBJ1-6; 9 bases align to TRBD1. The V and J ends lost 4 bases and 6 bases, in that order; junction bases with no gene match: 4. CDR3 length equals 15 residues. Germline V CDR1 and CDR2: SEHNR, FQNEAQ (reference sequence). The DNA of the CDR3 is TGTGCCAGCAGCTCAGGACAGGGGCCTAATTCACCCCTCCACTTT. Amino acids: CASSSGQGPNSPLHF.

V gene TRBV27 combines with J gene TRBJ2-7; the match to TRBD1 covers 7 bases. Trimming at V came to 5 bases and at J to 4 bases, leaving 5 bases not matched to a gene. CDR1 is MNHEY, CDR2 SMNVEV, per germline (reference sequence). This CDR3 contains 13 residues. CDR3 DNA: TGTGCCAGCAGTCCCCGGGACAGATACGAGCAGTACTTC. It specifies CASSPRDRYEQYF.

The rearrangement links TRBV27 to TRBJ2-2; tentatively, D is TRBD1 (6 bases). Germline CDR1 reads MNHEY; CDR2 reads SMNVEV (reference sequence). V dropped 5 bases and J dropped 5 bases, with 9 bases sitting between them. This CDR3 region has 13 residues. The chain's CDR3 is CASSHRETGELFF. The CDR3 region has the DNA TGTGCCAGCAGTCACAGGGAAACCGGGGAGCTGTTTTTT.

V and J are TRBV6-5 and TRBJ1-2, with 7 bases that match TRBD1. The CDR3 is made up of 15 amino acids. Per the germline V gene, CDR1 is MNHEY and CDR2 is SVGAGI. V lost 6 bases, J lost 2 bases, and 9 bases stayed unmatched. The DNA of the CDR3 is TGTGCCAGCAGCAAACAACAGGGGCGAAACTATGGCTACACCTTC. It yields the protein CASSKQQGRNYGYTF.

The chain combines TRBV7-9 with TRBJ1-6; 9 bases align to TRBD1. Looked up from germline, CDR1 is SEHNR and CDR2 is FQNEAQ (reference sequence). This CDR3 region has 16 residues. After removal of 5 bases from V and 10 bases from J, the junction contained 12 bases not matched to a gene. The CDR3 loop reads CASSDRQGGTSSPLHF. For the CDR3, the DNA is TGTGCCAGCAGCGACAGACAGGGGGGAACCAGCTCACCCCTCCACTTT. Full variable domain (rest looked up from reference TRBV7-9 and TRBJ1-6): DTGVSQNPRHKITKRGQNVTFRCDPISEHNRLYWYRQTLGQGPEFLTYFQNEAQLEKSRLLSDRFSAERPKGSFSTLEIQRTEQGDSAMYLCASSDRQGGTSSPLHFGNGTRLTVT.

The rearrangement uses TRBV7-8 and TRBJ2-1; 8 bases are a match to TRBD2. The length of the CDR3 is 15 residues. The V and J ends lost 1 base and 2 bases, in that order; junction bases with no gene match: 1. Looked up from germline, CDR1 is SGHVS and CDR2 is FQNEAQ. Here the CDR3 DNA reads TGTGCCAGCAGCTTAGTACTAGCGGCCTACAATGAGCAGTTCTTC. It specifies CASSLVLAAYNEQFF.

CDR3 coding DNA: TGCGCCAGCGGAAGAGCGGGAGCGAACACCGGGGAGCTGTTTTTT. The encoded protein is CASGRAGANTGELFF. The gene calls are TRBV4-1 and TRBJ2-2, with 8 bases fitting TRBD2. CDR1 is MGHRA, CDR2 YSYEKL, per germline. Trimming took 8 bases from V and 0 from J; bases not matched to a gene: 5. The CDR3 extends over 15 amino acids.

In this sample, this clone turned up a few times. The chain has TRBV30 and TRBJ1-2, with D hard to call. Per the germline V gene, CDR1 is GTSNPN and CDR2 is SVGIG (reference sequence). The V gene lost 1 base and the J gene lost 8 bases, with 11 bases spanning the gap. The CDR3 extends over 12 amino acids. CDR3 DNA: TGTGCCTGGAGTGGCACTATCGGGGGCTACACCTTC. Translation: CAWSGTIGGYTF.

The chain recombines TRBV28 with TRBJ2-2; 7 nucleotides line up with TRBD2. The V gene's germline CDR1 is MDHEN and CDR2 SYDVKM. The length of the CDR3 is 14 residues. Trimming cost V 5 bases and J 6 bases; bases outside gene matches: 6. Here the CDR3 DNA reads TGTGCCAGCAGTCCTATCCGGGAGGCCGGGGAGCTGTTTTTT. Residues: CASSPIREAGELFF.

The V call is TRBV29-1, the J call TRBJ1-2; D is ambiguous. The germline V gene encodes CDR1 SQVTM and CDR2 ANQGSEA. Trimming pared 3 bases from V and 8 bases from J, leaving 10 bases between. The CDR3 consists of 11 residues. DNA of the CDR3: TGCAGCGTTGATCTAGTGGGCGGCTACACCTTC. Its translation: CSVDLVGGYTF.

The chain uses TRBV28 and TRBJ2-2; TRBD2 is a possible D gene (6 bases). The CDR3 has 13 amino acids. V was cut by 3 bases and J by 8 bases, with 10 bases left in between. Germline CDR1 reads MDHEN; CDR2 reads SYDVKM. CDR3 nucleotides: TGTGCCAGCAGTTTTCCGGGGAGGGGGGAGCTGTTTTTT. Protein: CASSFPGRGELFF. Drawing the rest from reference TRBV28 and TRBJ2-2, the complete variable domain is DVKVTQSSRYLVKRTGEKVFLECVQDMDHENMFWYRQDPGLGLRLIYFSYDVKMKEKGDIPEGYSVSREKKERFSLILESASTNQTSMYLCASSFPGRGELFFGEGSRLTVL.

In DNA form, the CDR3 reads TGTGCCAGCAGTTTGTTTGGATCGGGAGCGGGCAATGAGCAGTTCTTC. It codes for CASSLFGSGAGNEQFF. This chain uses TRBV28 with TRBJ2-1; D might be TRBD2 (6 bases). This CDR3 is 16 amino acids long. Germline lookup yields CDR1 MDHEN and CDR2 SYDVKM. V lost 3 bases, J lost 6 bases, and 18 bases lay in between.

The V call is TRBV7-9, the J call TRBJ1-4, with 7 nucleotides matching TRBD1. J lost 3 bases, V lost 5 bases, and 9 bases had no gene match. Germline CDR1 SEHNR, CDR2 FQNEAQ (reference sequence). The CDR3 has 16 residues. CDR3 amino acids: CASSVRDSSPNEKLFF. In DNA form, the CDR3 reads TGTGCCAGCAGCGTGCGGGACAGCAGTCCTAATGAAAAACTGTTTTTT.

This clone has more than one count but fewer than ten. This chain links TRBV3-1 (or the pseudogene TRBV3-2) with TRBJ2-1, with 7 bases lining up with TRBD1. CDR3 length: 12 amino acids. In germline, CDR1 is LGHDT, CDR2 YNNKEL (reference sequence). V lost 6 bases, J lost 10 bases, and 6 bases stayed unmatched. CDR3 sequence reads: CASRQTGLEQFF. CDR3 DNA: TGTGCCAGCAGACAGACAGGGTTGGAGCAGTTCTTC.

This chain joins TRBV29-1 and TRBJ2-1; D perhaps matches TRBD2 (6 bases). CDR1 SQVTM and CDR2 ANQGSEA come from the germline V gene. The CDR3 consists of 14 residues. V gave up 6 bases and J gave up 3 bases, with 15 bases separating them. The CDR3 sequence: CSVILGGNYNEQFF. CDR3 nucleotide sequence: TGCAGCGTCATCTTGGGGGGAAACTACAATGAGCAGTTCTTC.

The chain is built from TRBV28 and TRBJ2-1, with 9 bases aligning to TRBD2. CDR1 is MDHEN, CDR2 SYDVKM, per germline. The length of the CDR3 is 15 residues. V gave up 7 bases and J gave up 2 bases; unmatched junction bases: 6. The CDR3 is CASKSLAGAYNEQFF. In DNA, the CDR3 is TGTGCCAGCAAGTCACTAGCGGGCGCCTACAATGAGCAGTTCTTC.

The gene calls are TRBV5-1 and TRBJ1-4; D perhaps matches TRBD1 (5 bases). With 0 bases removed from V and 8 bases from J, the gap between germline ends came to 11 bases. The CDR3 has 14 residues. Germline V gene sequence: CDR1 SGHRS, CDR2 YFSETQ. The CDR3 here is CASSLERGEEKLFF. CDR3 nucleotide sequence: TGCGCCAGCAGCTTGGAGAGGGGTGAGGAAAAACTGTTTTTT.

The genes are TRBV7-2 and TRBJ2-5; 8 positions match TRBD2. Losses at the gene ends were 4 bases for V and 4 bases for J; bases not matched to a gene: 5. Germline CDR1 and CDR2: SGHTA and FQGNSA. The CDR3 covers 14 residues. The CDR3 loop reads CASSYSGTRETQYF. The CDR3 bases are TGTGCCAGCAGCTACAGCGGGACTAGAGAGACCCAGTACTTC.

This clone was seen a few times. This chain connects TRBV6-2 or TRBV6-3 to TRBJ1-2, with D possibly matching TRBD1 (5 bases). V was trimmed by 6 bases and J by 0 bases, leaving 14 bases between them. Germline CDR1 reads MNHEY; CDR2 reads SVGEGT. The CDR3 length is 15 residues. CDR3 loop: CASSLRQSTNYGYTF. The CDR3 coding sequence is TGTGCCAGCAGCCTAAGACAGAGCACTAACTATGGCTACACCTTC.

The gene calls are TRBV30 and TRBJ1-2, with TRBD1 as a possible D gene (6 bases). This CDR3 is built from 13 residues. V was pared by 5 bases and J by 7 bases, with 17 bases between. Per germline, CDR1 GTSNPN and CDR2 SVGIG (reference sequence). CDR3 protein: CAWGLGGRGGYTF. The CDR3 DNA reads TGTGCCTGGGGTCTGGGGGGGCGCGGTGGCTACACCTTC.

CDR3 in amino acids: CASSLQLTSTDTQYF. The DNA of the CDR3 is TGTGCCAGCAGTTTACAACTAACTAGCACAGATACGCAGTATTTT. The chain joins TRBV6-2 or TRBV6-3 to TRBJ2-3, with no clear D. The germline gives CDR1 MNHEY, CDR2 SVGEGT. Trimming shortened V by 4 bases and J by 0 bases, and 11 bases separated the two germline ends. This CDR3 comprises 15 residues.

This chain joins TRBV5-1 and TRBJ2-3; tentatively, D is TRBD1 (7 bases). Deletions cut 0 bases from V and 4 bases from J, with 15 bases between. Germline assignment: CDR1 SGHRS and CDR2 YFSETQ. CDR3 length: 16 residues. Here the CDR3 reads CASSLDIVRGADTQYF. CDR3 nucleotides: TGCGCCAGCAGCTTGGACATCGTCAGGGGGGCAGATACGCAGTATTTT.

The CDR3 loop reads CSASGYGLSSSYEQYF. The CDR3 DNA reads as TGCAGTGCTAGTGGGTACGGACTGTCTAGCTCCTACGAGCAGTACTTC. The V and J genes are TRBV20-1 and TRBJ2-7; D is possibly TRBD2 (5 bases). Trimming removed 3 bases from V and 0 bases from J, with 18 bases in between. CDR1 DFQATT and CDR2 SNEGSKA come from the germline V gene (reference sequence). This CDR3 comprises 16 residues.

This chain uses TRBV7-9 with TRBJ2-3, with 11 bases lining up with TRBD1. The CDR3 extends over 15 amino acids. J gave up 5 bases and V 4 bases, and 5 bases lay outside the gene matches. Germline-derived CDR1 and CDR2 are SEHNR and FQNEAQ (reference sequence). The CDR3 sequence is CASSWRTGGEDTQYF. Written as DNA, the CDR3 is TGTGCCAGCAGCTGGCGGACAGGGGGCGAAGATACGCAGTATTTT.

V gene TRBV4-3 combines with J gene TRBJ2-3; D is uncertain. Germline lookup yields CDR1 LGHNA and CDR2 YSLEER. CDR3 length: 16 residues. Trimming took 0 bases from V and 0 from J, leaving 10 bases between them. CDR3 amino acids: CASSQDRDPSTDTQYF. CDR3 in DNA: TGCGCCAGCAGCCAAGATCGCGACCCTAGCACAGATACGCAGTATTTT.